The 20 T cell receptor beta chains presented below share a single source sample, sequenced in a study of vaccination effects on CD4 cells after COVID-19. The repertoire was sequenced with immunoSEQ multiplex PCR; TCRdb's copy has only in-frame clones and lacks some. Of about 48,000 clones detected, around 70% appear once; the ten largest clones hold over 12%. Antigen-specific CD4+ T cells were expanded (with viral peptide pools) by the ViraFEST assay ahead of sequencing. Scientists isolated CD4+ T cells after a roughly ten-day culture period ended. Each participant was given two doses of one vaccine (BNT162b2 or mRNA-1273). These TCRs are of unknown antigen specificity. Sequencing was performed on CD4+ T cells from PBMCs cultured with HCoV-OC43 spike peptides, taken after COVID-19 vaccination. The subset was: HCoV-OC43 spike overlapping peptide pool stimulation. Source of these receptors: a human donor who received a COVID-19 vaccine.

This clone appeared a single time. The chain recombines TRBV10-2 with TRBJ2-3; no firm D call. Germline assignment: CDR1 WSHSY and CDR2 SAAADI. This CDR3 has 11 residues. Between the trimmed V and J ends, which lost 7 bases and 6 bases, there was a span of 8 bases. The CDR3 DNA reads TGCGCCAGCACGGGCGTTGATACGCAGTATTTT. Its protein product is CASTGVDTQYF.

The rearrangement uses TRBV6-5 and TRBJ2-7; TRBD1 is a possible D gene (5 bases). The CDR3 sequence is 13 residues long. V was pared by 5 bases and J by 3 bases, with 11 bases between. The germline CDR1 and CDR2 sequences are MNHEY and SVGAGI. The CDR3, as DNA: TGTGCCAGCAGTCGCGACAGCATCTACGAGCAGTACTTC. This translates into CASSRDSIYEQYF.

This clone appeared a few times. The J gene is TRBJ2-7, the V gene TRBV11-2; D not certain. Trimming removed 5 bases at V and 5 bases at J, with 7 bases between. CDR1 is SGHAT, CDR2 FQNNGV, per germline. This CDR3 spans 11 amino acids. CDR3 sequence: CASSNPNEQYF. The CDR3, as DNA: TGTGCCAGCAGCAACCCCAACGAGCAGTACTTC.

The DNA for the CDR3 is TGTGCCAGCAGCAATCCTCAGGCAGGGGGCTGGGGCTACGAGCAGTACTTC. It yields the protein CASSNPQAGGWGYEQYF. This chain uses TRBV21-1 with TRBJ2-7; the listed D gene, TRBD1, was not tested against the DNA. TRBV21-1 is an annotated pseudogene. This CDR3 spans 17 amino acids.

The V gene is TRBV5-1, the J gene TRBJ1-4, with unresolved D. Per germline, CDR1 SGHRS and CDR2 YFSETQ. Trimming stripped 1 base from V and 3 bases from J, with 7 bases between. The CDR3 totals 14 residues. CDR3 DNA sequence: TGCGCCAGCAGCTTGACAGTGTCTAATGAAAAACTGTTTTTT. Protein sequence: CASSLTVSNEKLFF.

V and J are TRBV3-1 (or the pseudogene TRBV3-2) and TRBJ2-5; no clear D gene. The germline V gene has CDR1 LGHDT and CDR2 YNNKEL (reference sequence). This CDR3 comprises 13 residues. V was pared by 1 base and J by 4 bases, with 7 bases between. The CDR3 protein is CASSQAGGETQYF. Written as DNA, the CDR3 is TGTGCCAGCAGCCAAGCGGGCGGAGAGACCCAGTACTTC.

In this sample, this clone turned up once. The rearrangement links TRBV5-1 to TRBJ1-2; D perhaps matches TRBD1 (6 bases). The CDR3 contains 14 residues. V lost 5 bases, J lost 0 bases, and 11 bases lay in between. Looked up from germline, CDR1 is SGHRS and CDR2 is YFSETQ. CDR3 region: CASRDRTANYGYTF. The CDR3 DNA follows: TGCGCCAGCAGAGACAGGACGGCTAACTATGGCTACACCTTC.

The V call is TRBV19, the J call TRBJ2-5, with D tentatively TRBD1 or TRBD2 (6 bases each). The CDR3 consists of 12 residues. Germline V gene sequence: CDR1 LNHDA, CDR2 SQIVND (reference sequence). Deletions cut 5 bases from V and 4 bases from J, with 8 bases between. The DNA for the CDR3 is TGTGCCAGTAGTGAGGGGGGAGAGACCCAGTACTTC. Translation: CASSEGGETQYF.

The table lists this clone with a few counts. The gene calls are TRBV29-1 and TRBJ1-2; D is unresolved. Germline V CDR1 and CDR2: SQVTM, ANQGSEA. This CDR3 has 12 residues. The germline V and J ends were trimmed by 4 bases and 4 bases, with 10 bases remaining between them. The CDR3, as DNA: TGCAGCGTTGTGGTTGATATCTATGGCTACACCTTC. Encoded protein: CSVVVDIYGYTF.

The chain joins TRBV10-3 to TRBJ1-6, with 12 bases lining up with TRBD1. J lost 6 bases, V lost 6 bases, and 0 bases had no gene match. There are 14 residues in the CDR3. CDR1 and CDR2 (germline): ENHRY, SYGVKD. The CDR3 DNA sequence: TGTGCCATCAGGGGACAGGGGGCTAATTCACCCCTCCACTTT. It translates to CAIRGQGANSPLHF.

This chain links TRBV24-1 with TRBJ2-7; 7 positions agree with TRBD1. Trimming at V came to 5 bases and at J to 3 bases, leaving 6 bases not matched to a gene. This CDR3 contains 14 residues. Germline CDR1 reads KGHDR; CDR2 reads SFDVKD. The CDR3 loop reads CATSGDPGGYEQYF. As DNA, the CDR3 is TGTGCCACCAGTGGTGACCCAGGGGGCTACGAGCAGTACTTC.

The chain couples TRBV7-6 to TRBJ2-7, with 9 bases aligning to TRBD2. The germline gives CDR1 SGHVS, CDR2 FNYEAQ. The CDR3 is made up of 15 amino acids. Germline trimming cut 6 bases from V and 7 bases from J; bases unmatched to any gene: 13. CDR3 sequence: CASRPVGTSMWEQYF. The CDR3 DNA is TGTGCCAGCAGACCCGTCGGGACTAGCATGTGGGAGCAGTACTTC.

J is TRBJ1-2 and V is TRBV30; no clear D gene. CDR3 size: 12 residues. Trimming shortened V by 5 bases and J by 4 bases, and 11 bases separated the two germline ends. Germline V gene data show CDR1 as GTSNPN and CDR2 as SVGIG (reference sequence). The CDR3 DNA is TGTGCCTGGTCGGGCAGCTCCTATGGCTACACCTTC. This gives the protein CAWSGSSYGYTF.

The rearrangement uses TRBV7-8 and TRBJ2-4; 16 bases agree with TRBD2. The CDR3 totals 19 residues. From germline, CDR1 is SGHVS and CDR2 FQNEAQ. The J segment lost 6 bases and the V segment lost 5 bases, leaving 13 bases of the junction unmatched. The CDR3 spells CASSPTGTSGGDTLNIQYF. The CDR3 DNA reads as TGTGCCAGCAGCCCGACCGGGACTAGCGGGGGGGACACCCTAAACATTCAGTACTTC.

This sequence joins TRBV27 and TRBJ2-1, with TRBD2 as a possible D gene (6 bases). Germline V gene sequence: CDR1 MNHEY, CDR2 SMNVEV (reference sequence). The CDR3 consists of 12 residues. Trimming pared 9 bases from V and 9 bases from J, leaving 15 bases between. The CDR3 spells CASYSVGGEQFF. DNA of the CDR3: TGTGCCAGTTATTCGGTCGGGGGTGAGCAGTTCTTC.

This clone was counted once. This chain links TRBV19 with TRBJ2-3; D unclear. CDR3 length: 14 residues. The germline gives CDR1 LNHDA, CDR2 SQIVND (reference sequence). V lost 3 bases, J lost 2 bases, and 9 bases lay in between. The CDR3 region has the DNA TGTGCCAGTAGTATGAACAGATTCACAGATACGCAGTATTTT. This encodes CASSMNRFTDTQYF.

The chain combines TRBV2 with TRBJ2-5, with D possibly TRBD1 on 5 matching bases. V lost 4 bases to trimming and J lost 4 bases, with 13 bases between them. The CDR3 spans 14 residues. Germline CDR1 and CDR2: SNHLY and FYNNEI. In DNA, the CDR3 is TGTGCCAGCAGTGTTCAGGGATGGATAGAGACCCAGTACTTC. Its translation: CASSVQGWIETQYF.

This clone was counted a single time. This chain links TRBV24-1 with TRBJ2-7; 7 nucleotides match TRBD2. V shed 8 bases, J shed 2 bases, and the junction held 5 bases outside the gene matches. CDR1 is KGHDR, CDR2 SFDVKD, per germline. The CDR3 has 13 residues. The CDR3 sequence is CATTPSGTYEQYF. The CDR3, as DNA: TGTGCCACCACCCCTAGCGGAACCTACGAGCAGTACTTC.

J is TRBJ2-7 and V is TRBV19; perhaps TRBD2 as D (7 bases). V dropped 4 bases and J dropped 0 bases, with 13 bases sitting between them. The germline gives CDR1 LNHDA, CDR2 SQIVND (reference sequence). CDR3 length equals 15 residues. The CDR3 spells CASSTKGEGSYEQYF. For the CDR3, the DNA is TGTGCCAGTAGTACTAAGGGGGAGGGCTCCTACGAGCAGTACTTC.

The gene calls are TRBV5-5 and TRBJ2-1, with TRBD1 as a possible D gene (6 bases). V gave up 4 bases and J gave up 0 bases, with 17 bases separating them. The CDR3 sequence is 17 residues long. Looked up from germline, CDR1 is SGHKS and CDR2 is YYEKEE (reference sequence). CDR3 in amino acids: CASSRVQGSFSYNEQFF. Here the CDR3 DNA reads TGTGCCAGCAGCCGAGTACAGGGAAGCTTCTCCTACAATGAGCAGTTCTTC.